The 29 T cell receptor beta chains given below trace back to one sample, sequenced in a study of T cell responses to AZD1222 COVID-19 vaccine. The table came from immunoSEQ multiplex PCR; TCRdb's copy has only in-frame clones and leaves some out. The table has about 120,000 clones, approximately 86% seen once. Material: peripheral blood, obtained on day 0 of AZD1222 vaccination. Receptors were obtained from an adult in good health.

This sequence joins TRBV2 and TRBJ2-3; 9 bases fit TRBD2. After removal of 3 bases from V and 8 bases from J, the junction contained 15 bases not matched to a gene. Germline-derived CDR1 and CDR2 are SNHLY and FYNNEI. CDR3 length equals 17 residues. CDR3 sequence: CASSEGQMRGGLGTQYF. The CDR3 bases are TGTGCCAGCAGTGAGGGCCAAATGCGGGGGGGCCTAGGTACGCAGTATTTT. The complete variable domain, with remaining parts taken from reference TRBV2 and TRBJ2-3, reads EPEVTQTPSHQVTQMGQEVILRCVPISNHLYFYWYRQILGQKVEFLVSFYNNEISEKSEIFDDQFSVERPDGSNFTLKIRSTKLEDSAMYFCASSEGQMRGGLGTQYFGPGTRLTVL.

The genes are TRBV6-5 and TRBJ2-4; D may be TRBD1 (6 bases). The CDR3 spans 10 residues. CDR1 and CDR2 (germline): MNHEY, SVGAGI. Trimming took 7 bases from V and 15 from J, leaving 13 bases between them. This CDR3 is CASTQGSVYF. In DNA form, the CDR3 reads TGTGCCAGCACACAGGGTTCGGTGTACTTC.

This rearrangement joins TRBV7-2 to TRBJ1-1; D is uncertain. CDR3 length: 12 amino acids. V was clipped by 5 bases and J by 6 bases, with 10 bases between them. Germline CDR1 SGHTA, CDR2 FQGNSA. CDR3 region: CASSQIAAEAFF. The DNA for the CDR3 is TGTGCCAGCAGCCAAATCGCCGCTGAAGCTTTCTTT.

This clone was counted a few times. This chain's CDR3 is CASRFEGYGYTF. In DNA, the CDR3 is TGTGCCAGCAGGTTCGAGGGGTATGGCTACACCTTC. The chain links TRBV12-3 or TRBV12-4 to TRBJ1-2; D is possibly TRBD1 (5 bases). This CDR3 has 12 amino acids. The V end was cut by 6 bases, the J end by 5 bases, with 10 bases between.

The chain's CDR3 is CASRFVNNYGYTF. The CDR3 DNA sequence: TGTGCCAGTAGATTTGTAAATAACTATGGCTACACCTTC. J is TRBJ1-2 and V is TRBV19; D ambiguous. The germline V and J ends were trimmed by 6 bases and 1 base, with 9 bases remaining between them. CDR3 length: 13 amino acids. Per the germline V gene, CDR1 is LNHDA and CDR2 is SQIVND (reference sequence).

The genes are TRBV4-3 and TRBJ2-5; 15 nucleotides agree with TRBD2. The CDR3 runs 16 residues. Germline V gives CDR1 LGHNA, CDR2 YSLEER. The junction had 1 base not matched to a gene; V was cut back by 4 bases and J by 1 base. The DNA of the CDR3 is TGCGCCAGCAGCCCGGGACTAGCGGGGGGCCAAGAGACCCAGTACTTC. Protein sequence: CASSPGLAGGQETQYF.

CDR3 sequence (DNA): TGTGCCAGCAGCTCCACCCGTTCGGGGACAGAGCAGTACTTC. The encoded protein is CASSSTRSGTEQYF. The chain is built from TRBV7-2 and TRBJ2-7, with D perhaps matching TRBD1 (6 bases). Germline CDR1 reads SGHTA; CDR2 reads FQGNSA. This CDR3 spans 14 amino acids. The V and J ends lost 4 bases and 7 bases respectively, with 17 bases between them.

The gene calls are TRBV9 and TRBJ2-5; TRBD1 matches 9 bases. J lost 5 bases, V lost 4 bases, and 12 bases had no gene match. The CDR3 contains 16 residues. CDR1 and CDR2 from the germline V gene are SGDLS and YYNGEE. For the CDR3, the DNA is TGTGCCAGCAGCATGACGGCACAGGGGGCGCCGGAGACCCAGTACTTC. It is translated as CASSMTAQGAPETQYF.

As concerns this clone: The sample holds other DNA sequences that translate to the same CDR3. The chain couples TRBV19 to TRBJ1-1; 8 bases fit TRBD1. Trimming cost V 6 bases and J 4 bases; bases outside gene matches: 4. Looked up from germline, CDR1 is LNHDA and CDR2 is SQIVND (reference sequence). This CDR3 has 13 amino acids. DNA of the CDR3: TGTGCCAGTAGCTCCGACAGGGGCACTGAAGCTTTCTTT. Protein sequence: CASSSDRGTEAFF.

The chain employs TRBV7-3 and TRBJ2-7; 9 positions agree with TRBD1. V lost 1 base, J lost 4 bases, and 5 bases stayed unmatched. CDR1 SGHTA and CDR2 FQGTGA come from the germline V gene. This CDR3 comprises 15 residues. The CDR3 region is CASSLSSGQGYEQYF. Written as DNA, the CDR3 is TGTGCCAGCAGCTTAAGCTCGGGACAGGGATACGAGCAGTACTTC.

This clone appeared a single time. In nucleotides, the CDR3 is TGCGCCAGCAGCCAAGGGTCCCGGGGTACTAATGAAAAACTGTTTTTT. Amino acid sequence: CASSQGSRGTNEKLFF. V gene TRBV4-1 combines with J gene TRBJ1-4, with D uncertain. The CDR3 is 16 residues long. With 1 base removed from V and 2 bases from J, the gap between germline ends came to 11 bases. Germline assignment: CDR1 MGHRA and CDR2 YSYEKL.

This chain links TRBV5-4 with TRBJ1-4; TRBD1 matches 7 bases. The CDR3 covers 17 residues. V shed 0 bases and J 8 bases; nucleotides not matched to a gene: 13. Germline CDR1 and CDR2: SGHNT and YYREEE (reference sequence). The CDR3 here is CASSLDRGSSRSEKLFF. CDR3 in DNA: TGTGCCAGCAGCTTGGACAGGGGAAGCTCCCGTAGCGAAAAACTGTTTTTT.

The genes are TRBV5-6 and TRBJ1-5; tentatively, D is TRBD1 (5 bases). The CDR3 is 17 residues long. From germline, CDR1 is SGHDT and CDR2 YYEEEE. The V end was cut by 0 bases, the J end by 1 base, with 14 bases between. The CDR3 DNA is TGTGCCAGCAGCTTGGAGGGTGGTCGGGACAGCAATCAGCCCCAGCATTTT. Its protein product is CASSLEGGRDSNQPQHF.

This chain's CDR3 is CASSQSRGGHGYTF. In nucleotides, the CDR3 is TGCGCCAGCAGTCAATCTAGGGGCGGGCATGGCTACACCTTC. This rearrangement joins TRBV23-1 to TRBJ1-2; possible D gene TRBD1, 5 bases. TRBV23-1 qualifies as an ORF whose function is uncertain. V was shortened by 0 bases and J by 6 bases, with 11 bases between the two germline ends. CDR3 length equals 14 residues.

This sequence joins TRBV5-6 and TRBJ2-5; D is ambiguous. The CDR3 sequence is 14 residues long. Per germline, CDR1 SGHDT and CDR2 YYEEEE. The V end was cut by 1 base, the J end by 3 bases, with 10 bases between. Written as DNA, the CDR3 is TGTGCCAGCAGCTTGAAGACAAGAGAAGAGACCCAGTACTTC. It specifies CASSLKTREETQYF.

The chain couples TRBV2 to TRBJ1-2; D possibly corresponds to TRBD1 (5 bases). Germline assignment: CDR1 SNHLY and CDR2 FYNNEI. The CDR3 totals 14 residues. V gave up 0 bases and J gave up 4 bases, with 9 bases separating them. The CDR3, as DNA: TGTGCCAGCAGTGAAGCAAGGGGTAGCTATGGCTACACCTTC. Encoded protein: CASSEARGSYGYTF.

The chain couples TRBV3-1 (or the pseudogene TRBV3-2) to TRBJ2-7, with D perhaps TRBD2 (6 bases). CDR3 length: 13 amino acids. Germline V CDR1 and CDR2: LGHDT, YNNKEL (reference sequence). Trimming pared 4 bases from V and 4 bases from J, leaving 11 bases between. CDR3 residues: CASSRQTSYEQYF. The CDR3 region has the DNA TGTGCCAGCAGCCGACAGACTAGTTACGAGCAGTACTTC.

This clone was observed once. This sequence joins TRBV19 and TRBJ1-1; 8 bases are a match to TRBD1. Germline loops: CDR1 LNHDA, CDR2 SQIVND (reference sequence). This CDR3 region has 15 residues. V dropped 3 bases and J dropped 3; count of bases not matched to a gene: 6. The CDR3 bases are TGTGCCAGTAGTATCCTGACAGGGGTGGACACTGAAGCTTTCTTT. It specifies CASSILTGVDTEAFF.

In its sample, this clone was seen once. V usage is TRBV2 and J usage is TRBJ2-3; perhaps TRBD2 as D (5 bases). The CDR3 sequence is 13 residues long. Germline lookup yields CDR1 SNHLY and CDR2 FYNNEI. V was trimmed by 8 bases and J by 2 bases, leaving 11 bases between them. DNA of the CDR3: TGTGCCAGCTGCACGGGAATCACAGATACGCAGTATTTT. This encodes CASCTGITDTQYF. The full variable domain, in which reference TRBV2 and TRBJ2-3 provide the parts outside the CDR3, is EPEVTQTPSHQVTQMGQEVILRCVPISNHLYFYWYRQILGQKVEFLVSFYNNEISEKSEIFDDQFSVERPDGSNFTLKIRSTKLEDSAMYFCASCTGITDTQYFGPGTRLTVL.

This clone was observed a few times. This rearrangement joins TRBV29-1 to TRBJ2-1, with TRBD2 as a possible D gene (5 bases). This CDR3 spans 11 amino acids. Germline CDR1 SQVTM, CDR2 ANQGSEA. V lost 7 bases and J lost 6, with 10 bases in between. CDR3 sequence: CSGKLVNEQFF. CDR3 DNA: TGCAGCGGGAAACTAGTCAATGAGCAGTTCTTC.

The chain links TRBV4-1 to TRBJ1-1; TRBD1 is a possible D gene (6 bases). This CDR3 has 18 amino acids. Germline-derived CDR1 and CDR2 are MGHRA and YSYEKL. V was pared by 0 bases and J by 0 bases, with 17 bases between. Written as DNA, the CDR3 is TGCGCCAGCAGCCAAGAAGGCGATGGAACAGGGATGAACACTGAAGCTTTCTTT. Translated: CASSQEGDGTGMNTEAFF.

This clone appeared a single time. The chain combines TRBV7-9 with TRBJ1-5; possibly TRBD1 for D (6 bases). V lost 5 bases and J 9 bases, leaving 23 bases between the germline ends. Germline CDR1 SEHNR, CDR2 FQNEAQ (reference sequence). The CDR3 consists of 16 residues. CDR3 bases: TGTGCCAGCAGCCAACAGGGTGGGTCCGCTTCGCGGCCCCAGCATTTT. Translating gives CASSQQGGSASRPQHF. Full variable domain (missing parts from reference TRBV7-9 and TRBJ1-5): DTGVSQNPRHKITKRGQNVTFRCDPISEHNRLYWYRQTLGQGPEFLTYFQNEAQLEKSRLLSDRFSAERPKGSFSTLEIQRTEQGDSAMYLCASSQQGGSASRPQHFGDGTRLSIL.

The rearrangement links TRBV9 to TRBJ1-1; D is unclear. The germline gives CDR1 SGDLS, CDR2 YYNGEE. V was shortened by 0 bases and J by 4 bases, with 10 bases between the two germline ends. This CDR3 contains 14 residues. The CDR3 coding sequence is TGTGCCAGCAGCGTAGTAGAGCGGGGCACTGAAGCTTTCTTT. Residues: CASSVVERGTEAFF.

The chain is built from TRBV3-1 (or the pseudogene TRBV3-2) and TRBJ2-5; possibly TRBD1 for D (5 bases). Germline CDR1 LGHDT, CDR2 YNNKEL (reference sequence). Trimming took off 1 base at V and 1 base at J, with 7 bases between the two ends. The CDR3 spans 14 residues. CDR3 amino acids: CASSQGGTQETQYF. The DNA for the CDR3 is TGTGCCAGCAGCCAAGGGGGCACCCAAGAGACCCAGTACTTC.

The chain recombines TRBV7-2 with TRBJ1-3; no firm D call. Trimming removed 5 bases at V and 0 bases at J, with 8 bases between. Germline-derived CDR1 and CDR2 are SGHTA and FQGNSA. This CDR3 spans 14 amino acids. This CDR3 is CASSPEVSGNTIYF. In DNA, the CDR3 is TGTGCCAGCAGCCCCGAGGTCTCTGGAAACACCATATATTTT. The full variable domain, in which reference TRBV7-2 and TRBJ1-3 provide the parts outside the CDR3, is GAGVSQSPSNKVTEKGKDVELRCDPISGHTALYWYRQSLGQGLEFLIYFQGNSAPDKSGLPSDRFSAERTGGSVSTLTIQRTQQEDSAVYLCASSPEVSGNTIYFGEGSWLTVV.

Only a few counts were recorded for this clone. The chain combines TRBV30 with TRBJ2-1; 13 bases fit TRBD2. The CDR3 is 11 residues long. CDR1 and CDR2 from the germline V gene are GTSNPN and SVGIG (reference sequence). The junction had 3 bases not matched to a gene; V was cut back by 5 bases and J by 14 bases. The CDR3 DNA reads TGTGCCTGGGGACTAGCGGGGGATAAGTTCTTC. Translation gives CAWGLAGDKFF. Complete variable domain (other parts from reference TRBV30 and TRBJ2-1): SQTIHQWPATLVQPVGSPLSLECTVEGTSNPNLYWYRQAAGRGLQLLFYSVGIGQISSEVPQNLSASRPQDRQFILSSKKLLLSDSGFYLCAWGLAGDKFFGPGTRLTVL.

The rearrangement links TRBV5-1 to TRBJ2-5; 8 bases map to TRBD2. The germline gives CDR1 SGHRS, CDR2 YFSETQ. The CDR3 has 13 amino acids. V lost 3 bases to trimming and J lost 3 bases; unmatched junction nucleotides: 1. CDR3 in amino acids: CASSSLAEETQYF. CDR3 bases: TGCGCCAGCAGCTCACTAGCGGAAGAGACCCAGTACTTC.

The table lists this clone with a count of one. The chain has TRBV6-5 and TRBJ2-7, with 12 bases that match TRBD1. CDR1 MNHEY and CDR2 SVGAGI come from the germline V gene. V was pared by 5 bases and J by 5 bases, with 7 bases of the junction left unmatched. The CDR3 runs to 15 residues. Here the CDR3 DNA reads TGTGCCAGCAGTCTGCCGGGACAGGGGGCGGACGAGCAGTACTTC. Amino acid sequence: CASSLPGQGADEQYF.

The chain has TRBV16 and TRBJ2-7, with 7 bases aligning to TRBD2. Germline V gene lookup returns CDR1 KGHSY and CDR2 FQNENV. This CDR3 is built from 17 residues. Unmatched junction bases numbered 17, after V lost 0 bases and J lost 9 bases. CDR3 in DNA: TGTGCCAGCAGCCAATCAAATTGGGCTAGCGGAACTATTGGGCAGTACTTC. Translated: CASSQSNWASGTIGQYF.